This is a list of T cell receptor beta chains from one sample in a study of long-term antiretroviral therapy in people with HIV. The protocol was immunoSEQ multiplex PCR, while the TCRdb copy is restricted to in-frame clones and leaves out a portion. Of roughly 15,000 clones listed, 82% are singletons. Here the sequenced sample was unsorted PBMCs, taken 1.8 years before starting antiretroviral therapy. The receptors derive from a woman aged 40 to 49 with HIV. Each CDR3 is given with its conserved first and last residue. Some rows have no size entry. The others give once, few or many, or a class for an expanded clone.

>16|.|TRBV27
CASSLTGGVYTGELFF
>15|.|TRBV7-2
CASKPLGPAAYEQYF
>11|few|TRBV5-1
CASGQSGELFF
>17|.|TRBV5-1
CASNSGTSFLGTDTQYF
>16|.|TRBV27
CASSLYAGEATYEQYF
>13|.|TRBV28
CASSSDPSYEQYF
>14|.|TRBV6-5
CASSYSRGEQPQHF
>14|.|TRBV28
CASTGRQVRGEQYF
>15|.|TRBV15
CATSRDKRVGYEQYF
>17|.|TRBV9
CASSVGEQQRIGDTQYF
>13|.|TRBV5-6
CASSPGLTYEQYF
>14|.|TRBV18
CASSPLRGFGEQFF
>16|.|TRBV9
CASSPAGADRGYEQYF
>14|.|TRBV6-1
CASSLRGRVTEAFF
>12|once|TRBV29-1
CSDHPGNYGYTF
>17|.|TRBV28
CASRPTPGLAMRGELFF
>20|.|TRBV27
CASSLAGLAGGLLSTDTQYF
>15|once|TRBV19
CASSIGGQSTDTQYF
>12|.|TRBV7-2
CASSINTQRQYF
>17|.|TRBV5-4
CASSLGGTGNVNTEAFF
>12|.|TRBV6-1
CATRQGIGELFF
>20|.|TRBV5-5
CASSYWWTRTGDKNTGELFF
>19|.|TRBV4-1
CASSQYAGTSGASSYEQYF
>12|few|TRBV10-3
CAIRTPAGELFF
>15|.|TRBV7-9
CASSLLLADQETQYF
>15|once|TRBV5-1
CASSLAGAFHTEAFF
>15|.|TRBV28
CASSQPTRLGTEAFF
>14|.|TRBV5-4
CASSLKGIGEKLFF
>14|.|TRBV7-8
CASSLVGPYNEQFF
>15|few|TRBV6-6
CASSTAPGFVDTQYF
>16|.|TRBV11-3
CASSLGLGGDTDTQYF
>14|few|TRBV19
CASSIWGRLYGYTF
>14|.|TRBV19
CASRETVAPGELFF
>13|.|TRBV6-5
CASSGQNNYGYTF
>16|.|TRBV19
CASSISGAVRTDTQYF
>14|few|TRBV28
CASSLTGINEKLFF
>11|few|TRBV14
CASSQGFEQYF
>15|.|TRBV29-1
CSVGGAGGYTGELFF
>19|.|TRBV11-2
CASSSPRGAVTSGANVLTF
>15|.|TRBV29-1
CSVEYRDRISYEQYF
>17|few|TRBV7-9
CASSLIGWDIRTDTQYF
>16|once|TRBV28
CASSTIRGMIHNEQFF
>14|.|TRBV6-5
CASSYGTSGGELFF
>14|.|TRBV27
CASSLWGTYNEQFF
>13|once|TRBV7-9
CASSFGKNTEAFF
>13|.|TRBV25-1
CASRPDSSYEQYF
>14|.|TRBV2
CASSGQAFSNEQFF
>16|.|TRBV7-9
CASSLKGNSGANVLTF
>15|.|TRBV19
CASSRGVRSYNEQFF
>12|.|TRBV5-1
CASSLQGDGYTF
>15|.|TRBV7-9
CASSLSPGGVNEQFF
>16|.|TRBV18
CASSPPGTSIYNEQFF
>14|.|TRBV6-5
CASRIVGGANVLTF
>13|.|TRBV18
CASSLGSGETQYF
>16|.|TRBV4-2
CASSQDYGGSYNEQFF
>13|.|TRBV6-6
CASTGTRGYEQYF
>15|.|TRBV5-6
CASSLRGSGLNEQFF
>15|.|TRBV5-4
CASRPRGSGYNEQFF
>13|.|TRBV5-1
CASSFPGEDTQYF
>16|once|TRBV6-4
CASSEGGTVSVQPQHF